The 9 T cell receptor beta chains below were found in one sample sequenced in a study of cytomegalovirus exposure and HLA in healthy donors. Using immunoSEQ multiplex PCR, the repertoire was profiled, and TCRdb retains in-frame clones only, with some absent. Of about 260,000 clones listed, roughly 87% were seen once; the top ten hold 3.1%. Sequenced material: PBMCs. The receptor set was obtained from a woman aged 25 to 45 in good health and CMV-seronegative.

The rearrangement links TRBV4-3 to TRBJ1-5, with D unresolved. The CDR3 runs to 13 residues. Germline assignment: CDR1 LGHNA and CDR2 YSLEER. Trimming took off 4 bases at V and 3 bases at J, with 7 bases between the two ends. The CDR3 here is CASSLNTNQPQHF. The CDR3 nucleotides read TGCGCCAGCAGCCTCAACACCAATCAGCCCCAGCATTTT.

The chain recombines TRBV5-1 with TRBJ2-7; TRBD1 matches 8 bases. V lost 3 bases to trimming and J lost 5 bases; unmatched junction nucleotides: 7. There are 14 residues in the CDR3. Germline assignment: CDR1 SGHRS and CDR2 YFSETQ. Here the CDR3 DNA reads TGCGCCAGCAGCTGGGTGGGACAGGACCACGAGCAGTACTTC. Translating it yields CASSWVGQDHEQYF. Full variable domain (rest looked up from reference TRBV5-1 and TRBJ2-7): KAGVTQTPRYLIKTRGQQVTLSCSPISGHRSVSWYQQTPGQGLQFLFEYFSETQRNKGNFPGRFSGRQFSNSRSEMNVSTLELGDSALYLCASSWVGQDHEQYFGPGTRLTVT.

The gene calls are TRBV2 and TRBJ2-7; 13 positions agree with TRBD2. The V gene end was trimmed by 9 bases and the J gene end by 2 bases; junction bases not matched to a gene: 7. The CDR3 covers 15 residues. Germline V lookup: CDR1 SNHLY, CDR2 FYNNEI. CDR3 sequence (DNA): TGTGCCAGGGGACTAGCGGGGACATCCCCCTACGAGCAGTACTTC. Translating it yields CARGLAGTSPYEQYF.

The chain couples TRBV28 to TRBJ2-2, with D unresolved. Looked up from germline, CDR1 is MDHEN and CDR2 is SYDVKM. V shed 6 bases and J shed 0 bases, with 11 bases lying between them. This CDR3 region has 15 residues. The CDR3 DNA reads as TGTGCCAGCAGCCTCGGGTTCGCGAACACCGGGGAGCTGTTTTTT. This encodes CASSLGFANTGELFF.

The chain's CDR3 is CASSIPGQGGLNEQFF. The DNA for the CDR3 is TGTGCCAGTAGTATCCCGGGACAGGGAGGCTTAAATGAGCAGTTCTTC. The V gene is TRBV19, the J gene TRBJ2-1; TRBD1 aligns across 9 bases. The V gene end was trimmed by 3 bases and the J gene end by 7 bases; junction bases not matched to a gene: 10. In germline, CDR1 is LNHDA, CDR2 SQIVND (reference sequence). The CDR3 spans 16 residues. The full variable domain, with the rest looked up from reference TRBV19 and TRBJ2-1, is DGGITQSPKYLFRKEGQNVTLSCEQNLNHDAMYWYRQDPGQGLRLIYYSQIVNDFQKGDIAEGYSVSREKKESFPLTVTSAQKNPTAFYLCASSIPGQGGLNEQFFGPGTRLTVL.

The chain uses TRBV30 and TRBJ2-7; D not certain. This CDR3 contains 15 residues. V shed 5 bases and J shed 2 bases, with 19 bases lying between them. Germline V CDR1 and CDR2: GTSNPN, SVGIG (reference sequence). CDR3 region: CAWGVDGPATYEQYF. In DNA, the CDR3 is TGTGCCTGGGGCGTAGACGGGCCAGCGACCTACGAGCAGTACTTC. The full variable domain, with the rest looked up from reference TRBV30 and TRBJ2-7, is SQTIHQWPATLVQPVGSPLSLECTVEGTSNPNLYWYRQAAGRGLQLLFYSVGIGQISSEVPQNLSASRPQDRQFILSSKKLLLSDSGFYLCAWGVDGPATYEQYFGPGTRLTVT.

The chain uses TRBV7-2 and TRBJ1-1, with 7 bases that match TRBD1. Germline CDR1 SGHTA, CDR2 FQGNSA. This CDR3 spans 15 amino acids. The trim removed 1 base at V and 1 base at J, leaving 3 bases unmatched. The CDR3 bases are TGTGCCAGCAGCTTAGACAGGGGAGGGAACACTGAAGCTTTCTTT. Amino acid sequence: CASSLDRGGNTEAFF.

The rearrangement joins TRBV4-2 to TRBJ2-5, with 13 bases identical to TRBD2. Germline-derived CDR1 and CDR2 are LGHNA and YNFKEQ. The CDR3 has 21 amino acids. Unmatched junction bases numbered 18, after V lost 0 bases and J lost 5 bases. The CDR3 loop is CASSQESPGTLAGGPLETQYF. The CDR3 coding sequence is TGTGCCAGCAGCCAAGAATCTCCCGGTACACTAGCGGGAGGGCCTCTGGAGACCCAGTACTTC.

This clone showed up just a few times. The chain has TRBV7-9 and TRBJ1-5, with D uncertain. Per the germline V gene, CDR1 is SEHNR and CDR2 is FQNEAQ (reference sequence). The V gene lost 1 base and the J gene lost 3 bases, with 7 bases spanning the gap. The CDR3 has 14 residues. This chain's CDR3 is CASSLGAYNQPQHF. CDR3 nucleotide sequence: TGTGCCAGCAGCTTAGGGGCGTACAATCAGCCCCAGCATTTT.